These 20 T cell receptor beta chains share one sample of origin, sequenced in a study of early T cells in non-severe SARS-CoV-2 infection (dated by TCRdb to the early 2020s). The method behind the library was 5' RACE. TCRdb shows the sequencer as NextSeq 500. TCRdb trimmed the raw reads at Q25, called clones with MiXCR and kept productive beta chains. Rows are unified per CDR3 protein, each entry keeping the most common DNA and genes. This sample holds approximately 50,000 distinct CDR3 sequences; about a tenth were observed only once. More than 12% of the sample is in the top ten clones. Sequenced sample: whole blood. Receptor source: an adult who was a healthcare worker with PCR-confirmed SARS-CoV-2 infection or an uninfected control (not recorded which).

The chain couples TRBV12-3 or TRBV12-4 to TRBJ2-7; TRBD2 agrees at 13 bases. J lost 3 bases, V lost 3 bases, and 8 bases had no gene match. The CDR3 is made up of 17 amino acids. CDR3 nucleotides: TGTGCCAGCAGTTTCCGGACTAGCGGGAGCGCGGTCTACGAGCAGTACTTC. It translates to CASSFRTSGSAVYEQYF.

This clonotype was observed many times. The V and J genes are TRBV20-1 and TRBJ2-5; 12 bases are shared with TRBD2. The CDR3 is 19 residues long. The germline CDR1 and CDR2 sequences are DFQATT and SNEGSKA (reference sequence). After removal of 6 bases from V and 2 bases from J, the junction contained 19 bases not matched to a gene. In DNA form, the CDR3 reads TGCAGTGCCAAAGGGGAATCAACTAGCGGGAGGTCCCCACAAGAGACCCAGTACTTC. Translated, it gives CSAKGESTSGRSPQETQYF.

This clonotype was seen many times. V is TRBV7-9 and J is TRBJ2-7; TRBD1 matches at 7 bases. Germline CDR1 reads SEHNR; CDR2 reads FQNEAQ (reference sequence). The CDR3 has 15 amino acids. Trimming removed 8 bases from V and 6 bases from J; junction bases left unmatched: 16. The CDR3 DNA follows: TGTGCCAGCCTTCCCAGGGGGATGAGTTCAGGCGAGCAGTACTTC. Encoded protein: CASLPRGMSSGEQYF.

This clonotype was seen a few times. J is TRBJ1-1 and V is TRBV13; D is unclear. Germline values: CDR1 PRHDT, CDR2 FYEKMQ (reference sequence). V lost 2 bases and J lost 6, with 13 bases in between. The CDR3 length is 14 residues. The CDR3 reads CASSLSSSVSEAFF. The CDR3 DNA is TGTGCCAGCAGCTTATCCAGCAGCGTGTCTGAAGCTTTCTTT.

The chain joins TRBV7-2 to TRBJ2-4; D may be TRBD2 (6 bases). Germline values: CDR1 SGHTA, CDR2 FQGNSA. CDR3 length: 13 amino acids. V was clipped by 8 bases and J by 7 bases, with 15 bases between them. CDR3: CASQIGSGNIQYF. The CDR3 bases are TGTGCCAGCCAAATCGGAAGCGGGAACATTCAGTACTTC.

This clonotype was counted ten times or more. V usage is TRBV20-1 and J usage is TRBJ1-1; D is unresolved. The V end was cut by 5 bases, the J end by 1 base, with 5 bases between. The CDR3 covers 11 residues. Germline CDR1 is DFQATT and CDR2 is SNEGSKA (reference sequence). Written as DNA, the CDR3 is TGCAGTGCTTACTGGAACACTGAAGCTTTCTTT. Encoded protein: CSAYWNTEAFF.

This clonotype was picked up many times. This may come from a read error, since a much larger clone is one base off. The gene calls are TRBV5-1 and TRBJ2-1; weak D call: TRBD1 (7 bases). The CDR3 has 16 residues. CDR1 is SGHRS and CDR2 is YFSETQ in the germline V gene. The CDR3 loop reads CASSLRETGSGSEQLF. CDR3 bases: TGCGCCAGCAGCTTGAGGGAGACAGGGTCCGGGAGTGAGCAGCTCTTC. The full variable domain, its missing parts supplied by reference TRBV5-1 and TRBJ2-1, is KAGVTQTPRYLIKTRGQQVTLSCSPISGHRSVSWYQQTPGQGLQFLFEYFSETQRNKGNFPGRFSGRQFSNSRSEMNVSTLELGDSALYLCASSLRETGSGSEQLFGPGTRLTVL.

This clonotype has a handful of counts. V usage is TRBV7-3 and J usage is TRBJ2-7; a possible D gene is TRBD1 (6 bases). Germline V gene sequence: CDR1 SGHTA, CDR2 FQGTGA. V lost 1 base and J lost 0, with 10 bases in between. This CDR3 spans 15 amino acids. CDR3 sequence: CASSLMGTLSYEQYF. The DNA for the CDR3 is TGTGCCAGCAGCTTAATGGGGACACTCTCCTACGAGCAGTACTTC.

The chain employs TRBV12-3 or TRBV12-4 and TRBJ2-2, with TRBD2 matching over 8 bases. The CDR3 length is 18 residues. V gave up 6 bases and J gave up 0 bases; unmatched junction bases: 12. The CDR3 sequence: CASSRPKRELTNTGELFF. For the CDR3, the DNA is TGTGCCAGCAGCCGCCCAAAGCGGGAGCTCACGAACACCGGGGAGCTGTTTTTT.

This clonotype was counted many times. This chain links TRBV7-9 with TRBJ1-2; D gene uncertain. Germline V gene sequence: CDR1 SEHNR, CDR2 FQNEAQ (reference sequence). The CDR3 has 14 residues. V lost 0 bases, J lost 8 bases, and 13 bases lay in between. The CDR3 nucleotides are TGTGCCAGCAGCTTAGCCGCCATTAGTTCCGGCTACACCTTC. Translated, it gives CASSLAAISSGYTF.

This clonotype was seen a few times. This rearrangement joins TRBV20-1 to TRBJ2-7, with 10 bases fitting TRBD1. CDR1 and CDR2 from the germline V gene are DFQATT and SNEGSKA (reference sequence). This CDR3 comprises 14 residues. The J segment lost 2 bases and the V segment lost 3 bases, leaving 4 bases of the junction unmatched. CDR3 region: CSASAGTGAYEQYF. CDR3 nucleotides: TGCAGTGCTAGCGCGGGGACAGGGGCCTACGAGCAGTACTTC.

This clonotype is termed medium-sized. The chain is built from TRBV18 and TRBJ2-3, with 7 nucleotides matching TRBD1. The ends lost 6 bases at V and 4 bases at J; junction bases unmatched: 10. The CDR3 spans 15 residues. Germline V gene data show CDR1 as KGHSH and CDR2 as LQKENI. The CDR3 nucleotides read TGTGCCAGCTCTCAGGGACAGTACTTGGCAGATACGCAGTATTTT. This gives the protein CASSQGQYLADTQYF.

This clonotype showed up just a few times. The chain recombines TRBV29-1 with TRBJ2-1; a weak D match, TRBD1 (5 bases). This CDR3 is 13 amino acids long. V was pared by 7 bases and J by 4 bases, with 14 bases between. Germline V gene data show CDR1 as SQVTM and CDR2 as ANQGSEA. CDR3 nucleotides: TGCAGCGCGACAGCGACTTCTTACAATGAGCAGTTCTTC. Its protein product is CSATATSYNEQFF.

Concerning this clonotype itself: Compared with germline, one end of the junction differs, possibly owing to a read error. CDR3 in DNA: TGTGTCAGCAGCTTAAGGCCGGGGAGGACAATGCGGGAGCAGTTCTTC. It yields the protein CVSSLRPGRTMREQFF. The chain uses TRBV7-8 and TRBJ2-1; a possible D gene is TRBD2 (6 bases). CDR3 length: 16 residues. The germline V gene encodes CDR1 SGHVS and CDR2 FQNEAQ. The variable domain in full, with the rest retrieved from reference TRBV7-8 and TRBJ2-1, is GAGVSQSPRYKVAKRGQDVALRCDPISGHVSLFWYQQALGQGPEFLTYFQNEAQLDKSGLPSDRFFAERPEGSVSTLKIQRTQQEDSAVYLCVSSLRPGRTMREQFFGPGTRLTVL.

This clonotype showed up just a few times. The rearrangement links TRBV20-1 to TRBJ1-2; weak D call: TRBD1 (5 bases). V was clipped by 6 bases and J by 7 bases, with 15 bases between them. The CDR3 is made up of 12 amino acids. Germline V CDR1 and CDR2: DFQATT, SNEGSKA (reference sequence). The CDR3 nucleotides are TGCAGTGCCCCACAGGAAATTGGTGGCTACACCTTC. It specifies CSAPQEIGGYTF.

J is TRBJ2-1 and V is TRBV12-5; D is perhaps TRBD2 (6 bases). CDR1 LGHNT and CDR2 FRNRAP come from the germline V gene. Trimming pared 4 bases from V and 3 bases from J, leaving 10 bases between. The CDR3 has 14 amino acids. The CDR3 loop reads CASGSRLDYNEQFF. The CDR3 nucleotides are TGTGCTAGTGGTTCCCGACTAGACTACAATGAGCAGTTCTTC.

V usage is TRBV29-1 and J usage is TRBJ2-7; D not certain. Germline loops: CDR1 SQVTM, CDR2 ANQGSEA. Trimming stripped 5 bases from V and 2 bases from J, with 13 bases between. There are 13 residues in the CDR3. CDR3 nucleotide sequence: TGCAGCGTTACTTCAGAACAGACCTACGAGCAGTACTTC. This encodes CSVTSEQTYEQYF.

This rearrangement joins TRBV7-2 to TRBJ2-1, with 9 nucleotides matching TRBD2. Trimming cost V 1 base and J 4 bases; bases outside gene matches: 2. In germline, CDR1 is SGHTA, CDR2 FQGNSA. There are 15 residues in the CDR3. The chain's CDR3 is CASSLGAGGYNEQFF. The CDR3 coding sequence is TGTGCCAGCAGCTTAGGGGCGGGAGGGTACAATGAGCAGTTCTTC.

The genes are TRBV12-3 or TRBV12-4 and TRBJ1-3; TRBD1 aligns across 7 bases. The CDR3 runs 17 residues. V lost 5 bases and J lost 2; bases outside the gene matches: 12. The CDR3: CASSPHPRGKTGNTIYF. In DNA, the CDR3 is TGTGCCAGCAGTCCTCACCCCAGGGGGAAAACTGGAAACACCATATATTTT.

This clonotype was recorded many times. The V and J genes are TRBV12-3 or TRBV12-4 and TRBJ1-2; D remains ambiguous. Trimming shortened V by 5 bases and J by 0 bases, and 13 bases separated the two germline ends. The CDR3 contains 15 residues. CDR3 in amino acids: CASSPSTEANYGYTF. CDR3 bases: TGTGCCAGCAGTCCGTCGACCGAAGCTAACTATGGCTACACCTTC.